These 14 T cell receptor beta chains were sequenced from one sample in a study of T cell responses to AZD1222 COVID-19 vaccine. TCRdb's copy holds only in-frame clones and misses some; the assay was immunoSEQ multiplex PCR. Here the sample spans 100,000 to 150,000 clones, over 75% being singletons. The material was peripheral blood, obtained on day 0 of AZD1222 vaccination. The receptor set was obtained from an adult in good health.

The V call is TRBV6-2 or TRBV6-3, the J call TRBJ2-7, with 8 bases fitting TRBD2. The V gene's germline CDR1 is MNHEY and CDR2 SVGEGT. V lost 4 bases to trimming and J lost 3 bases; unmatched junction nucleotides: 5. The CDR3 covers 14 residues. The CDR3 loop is CASSFREGGYEQYF. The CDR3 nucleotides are TGTGCCAGCAGTTTCCGGGAGGGGGGCTACGAGCAGTACTTC.

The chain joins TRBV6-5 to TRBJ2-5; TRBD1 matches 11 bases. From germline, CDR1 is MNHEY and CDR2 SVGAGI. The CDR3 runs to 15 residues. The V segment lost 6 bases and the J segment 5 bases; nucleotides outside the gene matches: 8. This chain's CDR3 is CASSAGQGATETQYF. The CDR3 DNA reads TGTGCCAGCAGCGCCGGACAGGGGGCGACGGAGACCCAGTACTTC.

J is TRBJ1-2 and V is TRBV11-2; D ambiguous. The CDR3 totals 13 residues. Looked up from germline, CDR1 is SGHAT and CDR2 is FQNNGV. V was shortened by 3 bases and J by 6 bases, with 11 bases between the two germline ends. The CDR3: CASSLGRTNGYTF. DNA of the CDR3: TGTGCCAGCAGCTTGGGCAGAACAAATGGCTACACCTTC.

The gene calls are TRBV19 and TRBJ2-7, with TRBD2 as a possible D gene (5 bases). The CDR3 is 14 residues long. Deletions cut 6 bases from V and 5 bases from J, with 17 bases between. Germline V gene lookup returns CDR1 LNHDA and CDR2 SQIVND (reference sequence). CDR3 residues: CASSDPATGNEQYF. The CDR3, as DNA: TGTGCCAGTAGCGATCCCGCTACCGGGAACGAGCAGTACTTC.

The CDR3 DNA reads TGTGCCAGCAGGGGGACAGGGGCCGGGAACACTGAAGCTTTCTTT. This encodes CASRGTGAGNTEAFF. This chain uses TRBV6-5 with TRBJ1-1, with 10 bases aligning to TRBD1. CDR1 MNHEY and CDR2 SVGAGI come from the germline V gene. This CDR3 comprises 15 residues. J was trimmed by 1 base and V by 6 bases; bases with no gene match: 5.

The CDR3 sequence: CASLSTDTQYF. The CDR3 DNA reads TGTGCCAGTCTCAGCACAGATACGCAGTATTTT. The rearrangement uses TRBV19 and TRBJ2-3; D ambiguous. The CDR3 is 11 residues long. Germline V lookup: CDR1 LNHDA, CDR2 SQIVND (reference sequence). The V and J ends lost 8 bases and 0 bases respectively, with 3 bases between them. Drawing the rest from reference TRBV19 and TRBJ2-3, the complete variable domain is DGGITQSPKYLFRKEGQNVTLSCEQNLNHDAMYWYRQDPGQGLRLIYYSQIVNDFQKGDIAEGYSVSREKKESFPLTVTSAQKNPTAFYLCASLSTDTQYFGPGTRLTVL.

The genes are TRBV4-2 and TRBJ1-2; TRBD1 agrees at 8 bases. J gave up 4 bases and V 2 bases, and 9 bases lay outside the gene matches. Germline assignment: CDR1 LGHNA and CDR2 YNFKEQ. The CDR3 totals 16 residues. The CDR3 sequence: CASSQPTGEASYGYTF. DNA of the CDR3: TGTGCCAGCAGCCAACCGACAGGGGAAGCGAGCTATGGCTACACCTTC.

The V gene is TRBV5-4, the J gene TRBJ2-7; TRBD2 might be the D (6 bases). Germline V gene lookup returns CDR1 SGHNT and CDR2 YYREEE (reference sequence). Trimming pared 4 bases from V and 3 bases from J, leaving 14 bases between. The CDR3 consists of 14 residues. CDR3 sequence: CASSHGGVFYEQYF. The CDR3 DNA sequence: TGTGCCAGCAGCCACGGCGGGGTATTCTACGAGCAGTACTTC. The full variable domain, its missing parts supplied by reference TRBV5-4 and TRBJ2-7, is ETGVTQSPTHLIKTRGQQVTLRCSSQSGHNTVSWYQQALGQGPQFIFQYYREEENGRGNFPPRFSGLQFPNYSSELNVNALELDDSALYLCASSHGGVFYEQYFGPGTRLTVT.

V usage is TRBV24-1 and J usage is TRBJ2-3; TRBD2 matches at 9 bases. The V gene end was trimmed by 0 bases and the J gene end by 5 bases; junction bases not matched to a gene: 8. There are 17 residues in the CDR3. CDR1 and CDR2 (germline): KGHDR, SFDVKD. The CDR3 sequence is CATSDLPRGGVIDTQYF. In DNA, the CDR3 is TGTGCCACCAGTGATTTGCCGCGGGGGGGCGTGATAGATACGCAGTATTTT.

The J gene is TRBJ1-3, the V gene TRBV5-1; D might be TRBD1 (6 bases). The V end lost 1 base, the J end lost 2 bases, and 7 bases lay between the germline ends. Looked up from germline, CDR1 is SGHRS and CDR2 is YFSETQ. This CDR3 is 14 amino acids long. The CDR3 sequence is CASSLRGAGNTIYF. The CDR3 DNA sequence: TGCGCCAGCAGCTTGAGGGGGGCTGGAAACACCATATATTTT.

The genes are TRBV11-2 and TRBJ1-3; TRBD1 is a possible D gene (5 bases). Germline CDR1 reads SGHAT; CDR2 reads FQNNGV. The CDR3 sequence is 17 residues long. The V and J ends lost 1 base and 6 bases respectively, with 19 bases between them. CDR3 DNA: TGTGCCAGCAGCTTAGTGTGGGAGGGGAAGACGTTAAACACCATATATTTT. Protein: CASSLVWEGKTLNTIYF.

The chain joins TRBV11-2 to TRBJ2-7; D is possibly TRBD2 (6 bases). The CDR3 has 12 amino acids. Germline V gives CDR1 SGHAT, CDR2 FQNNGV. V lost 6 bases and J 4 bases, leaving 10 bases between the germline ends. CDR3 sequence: CASSYGSYEQYF. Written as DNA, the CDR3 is TGTGCCAGCAGTTACGGGAGTTACGAGCAGTACTTC.

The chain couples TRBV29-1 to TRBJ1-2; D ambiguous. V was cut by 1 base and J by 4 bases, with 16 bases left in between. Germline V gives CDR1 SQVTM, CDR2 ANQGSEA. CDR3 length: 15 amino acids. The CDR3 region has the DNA TGCAGCGTTGAAGGGGGTGAGGCAGCCACCTATGGCTACACCTTC. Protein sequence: CSVEGGEAATYGYTF.

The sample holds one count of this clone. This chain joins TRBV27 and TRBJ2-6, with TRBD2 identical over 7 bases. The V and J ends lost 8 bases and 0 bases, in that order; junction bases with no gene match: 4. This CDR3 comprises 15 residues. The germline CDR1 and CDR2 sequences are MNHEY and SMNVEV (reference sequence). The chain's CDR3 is CASLGLISGANVLTF. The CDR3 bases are TGTGCCAGCCTGGGACTAATCTCTGGGGCCAACGTCCTGACTTTC.